This TCR beta chain was identified in a study of blood T cell repertoires in COVID-19. Overall study context: The United States, Italy and Spain supplied acute and convalescent COVID-19 samples.

Per the authors' pipeline: The authors estimated nucleated cell counts from reference gene primer amplification. Libraries were prepared by immunoSEQ multiplex PCR; TCRdb keeps only in-frame clonotypes and omits some of them. Clonal size and the V and J genes are those of that table, whereas D and trimming came from the DNA. This sample has 150,000 to 200,000 clones, with approximately 90% found just once. From germline, CDR1 is MRHNA and CDR2 SNTAGT. Trimming removed 8 bases at V and 0 bases at J, with 14 bases between. This CDR3 is built from 15 residues. What the recovered Cohort 3 donors had was two negative PCRs, clearance, or symptom resolution.

The J gene is TRBJ1-5, the V gene TRBV6-4; the D gene is possibly TRBD1 (6 bases). Input material: PBMCs or T cells enriched from blood (not recorded which). The source of this sequence is a woman aged 30 to 39 who had recovered from COVID-19. In DNA, the CDR3 is TGTGCCAGCCGCCAGGGGAGCTATAGCAATCAGCCCCAGCATTTT. Amino acid sequence: CASRQGSYSNQPQHF.